The 3 T cell receptor beta chains in this list originate from one sample, sequenced in a study of molecular identifiers for immune sequencing clone quantification. TCRdb reprocessed the PCR reads with MiXCR, giving one entry per CDR3 protein. In the table there are a few hundred thousand distinct CDR3 sequences, roughly 25% of which are singletons. Sequenced sample: naive CD8+ T cells from blood, with Jurkat cell RNA spiked in. The subset is: FACS-sorted CD8+CD4-CCR7+CD45RA+ naive T cells. Receptors originate from a human donor in good health. Some libraries in this study had Jurkat cell RNA spiked in.

This clonotype occurred a few times. The chain joins TRBV13 to TRBJ1-6; no clear D gene. The germline V gene encodes CDR1 PRHDT and CDR2 FYEKMQ (reference sequence). V was clipped by 5 bases and J by 5 bases, with 4 bases between them. This CDR3 region has 12 residues. The CDR3 DNA reads TGTGCCAGCAGCACAAATAATTCACCCCTCCACTTT. Translating gives CASSTNNSPLHF. The full variable domain, its missing parts supplied by reference TRBV13 and TRBJ1-6, is AAGVIQSPRHLIKEKRETATLKCYPIPRHDTVYWYQQGPGQDPQFLISFYEKMQSDKGSIPDRFSAQQFSDYHSELNMSSLELGDSALYFCASSTNNSPLHFGNGTRLTVT.

For this clonotype: One end of the junction does not line up with germline, which may come from a read error. The genes are TRBV20-1 and TRBJ1-1; D is ambiguous. This CDR3 spans 13 amino acids. CDR1 is DFQATT and CDR2 is SNEGSKA in the germline V gene (reference sequence). CDR3 region: CSAGEGLNTEAFF. In DNA form, the CDR3 reads TGCAGTGCTGGAGAGGGATTGAACACTGAAGCTTTCTTT.

A note on this clonotype: This may be a read error: a much more frequent sequence differs by one nucleotide. The chain is built from TRBV4-1 and TRBJ2-3; 11 bases agree with TRBD2. Germline V gene lookup returns CDR1 MGHRA and CDR2 YSYEKL. The CDR3 spans 15 residues. CDR3 sequence (DNA): TGCGCCAGCAGCCAAGTAGCGGGGGGGCCATATACGCACTATTTT. Its translation: CASSQVAGGPYTHYF.